These 6 T cell receptor beta chains originate from one sample sequenced in a study of T cells in Graves' hyperthyroidism and ophthalmopathy. RNA transcripts gave rise to amplified TCR beta CDR3 regions. A set of HTBI primers served as the primers for a first-round RT-PCR of the TCR CDR3. TCRdb called the multiplex PCR reads again in MiXCR, with one record for every CDR3 protein. The table includes 250,000 to 300,000 distinct CDR3 sequences, roughly 15% detected once. The sequencing sample was made of blood. The origin of the receptors is a woman between 35 and 50 years old with Graves' hyperthyroidism.

This clonotype was seen at least ten times. The V and J genes are TRBV20-1 and TRBJ2-7; 11 bases are shared with TRBD2. Losses at the gene ends were 0 bases for V and 4 bases for J; bases not matched to a gene: 8. Per germline, CDR1 DFQATT and CDR2 SNEGSKA (reference sequence). This CDR3 comprises 16 residues. This CDR3 is CSARDPELAGEYEQYF. The CDR3 DNA is TGCAGTGCTAGAGACCCTGAACTAGCGGGAGAGTACGAGCAGTACTTC.

This clonotype has ten or more counts. J is TRBJ1-2 and V is TRBV20-1; D remains unclear. CDR3 size: 13 residues. Deletions cut 2 bases from V and 2 bases from J, with 9 bases between. From germline, CDR1 is DFQATT and CDR2 SNEGSKA (reference sequence). CDR3 loop: CSARKGANYGYTF. For the CDR3, the DNA is TGCAGTGCTAGAAAGGGAGCAAACTATGGCTACACCTTC.

Ten or more counts support this clonotype. V gene TRBV7-8 combines with J gene TRBJ1-2; 9 bases agree with TRBD1. The germline V gene encodes CDR1 SGHVS and CDR2 FQNEAQ. CDR3 length equals 15 residues. V dropped 5 bases and J dropped 5; count of bases not matched to a gene: 9. CDR3 bases: TGTGCCAGCAGCGGGGGCCGGGACAGGGCTTATGGCTACACCTTC. Translating gives CASSGGRDRAYGYTF.

As to this clonotype: This clone may be a read error of a much larger clone one base away. This chain connects TRBV6-1 to TRBJ2-3; no reliable D call. The V gene's germline CDR1 is MNHNS and CDR2 SASEGT. This CDR3 has 14 residues. CDR3 DNA: TGTGCCAGCGGTGAGGTGTGGGGCACAGATACGCAGTATTTT. This sequence encodes CASGEVWGTDTQYF.

This clonotype appeared many times. The CDR3 sequence: CAWSHGTAEETQYF. As DNA, the CDR3 is TGTGCCTGGAGTCATGGGACAGCCGAAGAGACCCAGTACTTC. The gene calls are TRBV30 and TRBJ2-5; 7 bases align to TRBD1. The CDR3 covers 14 residues. CDR1 is GTSNPN and CDR2 is SVGIG in the germline V gene (reference sequence). V trimming: 2 bases; J trimming: 3 bases; junction bases outside the gene matches: 6.

This clonotype was counted at least ten times. This chain links TRBV28 with TRBJ2-1, with D possibly being TRBD2 (6 bases). Germline CDR1 MDHEN, CDR2 SYDVKM. The CDR3 totals 17 residues. V was trimmed by 6 bases and J by 4 bases, leaving 22 bases between them. The CDR3 here is CASSPSRGSGIYNEQFF. The DNA for the CDR3 is TGTGCCAGCAGCCCATCGAGGGGTAGCGGAATATACAATGAGCAGTTCTTC.